This paragraph covers one T cell receptor (beta chain) sequence. The antigen remains unidentified. This CDR3 is 16 amino acids long. The germline gives CDR1 SGHRS, CDR2 YFSETQ. V gave up 0 bases and J gave up 0 bases, with 9 bases separating them. Donors consisted of healthy bone marrow donors. The data were obtained in a study of cytomegalovirus exposure and HLA in healthy donors. Study conclusions and caveats: An analysis that came later showed most CMV-associated TCR beta chains appearing HLA-restricted.

Primers: 60 Vbeta forward and 13 Jbeta reverse. The assay was immunoSEQ multiplex PCR, and TCRdb's table has in-frame clones only and misses some. The sample includes around 190,000 clones, over 60% of them seen just once. The sequenced sample consisted of PBMCs. This receptor was obtained from a woman between 40 and 50 years old in good health and CMV-seronegative. V usage is TRBV5-1 and J usage is TRBJ2-2; D may be TRBD1 (6 bases). The CDR3 DNA follows: TGCGCCAGCAGCTTGGCAGGGGCCACGAACACCGGGGAGCTGTTTTTT. It is translated as CASSLAGATNTGELFF.